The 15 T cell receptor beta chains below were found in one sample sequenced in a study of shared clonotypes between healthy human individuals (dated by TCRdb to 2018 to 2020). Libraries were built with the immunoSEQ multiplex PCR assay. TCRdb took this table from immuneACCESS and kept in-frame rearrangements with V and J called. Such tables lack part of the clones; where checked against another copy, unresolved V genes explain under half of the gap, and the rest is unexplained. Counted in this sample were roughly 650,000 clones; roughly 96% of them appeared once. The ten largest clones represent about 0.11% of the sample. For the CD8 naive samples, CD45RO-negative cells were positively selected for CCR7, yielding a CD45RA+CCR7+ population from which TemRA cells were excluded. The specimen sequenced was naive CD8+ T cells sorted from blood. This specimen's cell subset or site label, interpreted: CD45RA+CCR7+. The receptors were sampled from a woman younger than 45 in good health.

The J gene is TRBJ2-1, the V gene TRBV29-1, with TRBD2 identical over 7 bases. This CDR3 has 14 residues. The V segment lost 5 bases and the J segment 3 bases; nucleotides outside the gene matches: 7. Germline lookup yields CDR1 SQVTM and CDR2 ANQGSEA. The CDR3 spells CSVKTSWYYNEQFF. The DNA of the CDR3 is TGCAGCGTTAAGACTAGCTGGTACTACAATGAGCAGTTCTTC.

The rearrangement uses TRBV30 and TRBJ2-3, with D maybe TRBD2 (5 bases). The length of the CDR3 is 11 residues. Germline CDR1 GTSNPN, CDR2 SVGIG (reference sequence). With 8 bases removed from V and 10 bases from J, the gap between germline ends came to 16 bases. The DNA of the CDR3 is TGTGCCGGACTCCACAAGGAAGCGCAGTATTTT. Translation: CAGLHKEAQYF.

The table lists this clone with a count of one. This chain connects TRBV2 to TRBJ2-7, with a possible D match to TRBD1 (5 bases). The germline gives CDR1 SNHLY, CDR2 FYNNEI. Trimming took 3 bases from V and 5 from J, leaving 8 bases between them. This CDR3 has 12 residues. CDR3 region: CASSDRGHEQYF. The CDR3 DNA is TGTGCCAGCAGTGATAGGGGTCACGAGCAGTACTTC.

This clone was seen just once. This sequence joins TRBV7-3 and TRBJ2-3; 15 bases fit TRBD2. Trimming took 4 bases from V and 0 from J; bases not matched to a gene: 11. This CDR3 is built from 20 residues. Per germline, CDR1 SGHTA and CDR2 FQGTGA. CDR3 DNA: TGTGCCAGCAGCTCCAGGACTAGCGGGAGGGCCTCTGTGAGCACAGATACGCAGTATTTT. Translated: CASSSRTSGRASVSTDTQYF.

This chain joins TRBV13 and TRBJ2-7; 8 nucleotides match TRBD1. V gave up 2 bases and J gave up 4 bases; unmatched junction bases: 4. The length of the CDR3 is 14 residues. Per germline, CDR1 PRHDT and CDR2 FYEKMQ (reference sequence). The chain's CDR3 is CASSLRTGLYEQYF. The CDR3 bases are TGTGCCAGCAGCTTACGGACAGGGTTGTACGAGCAGTACTTC.

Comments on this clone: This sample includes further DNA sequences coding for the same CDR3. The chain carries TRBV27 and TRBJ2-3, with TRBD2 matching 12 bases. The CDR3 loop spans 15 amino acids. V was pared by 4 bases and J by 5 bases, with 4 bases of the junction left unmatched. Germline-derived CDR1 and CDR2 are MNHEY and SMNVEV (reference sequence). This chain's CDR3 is CASSSGTSGRDTQYF. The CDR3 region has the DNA TGTGCCAGCAGTTCGGGGACTAGCGGGCGAGATACGCAGTATTTT.

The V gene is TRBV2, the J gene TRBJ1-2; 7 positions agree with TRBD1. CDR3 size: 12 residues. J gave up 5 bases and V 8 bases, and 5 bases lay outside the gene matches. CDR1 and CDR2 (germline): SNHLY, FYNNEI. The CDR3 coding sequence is TGTGCCAGCGGGACAGTGAATTATGGCTACACCTTC. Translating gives CASGTVNYGYTF.

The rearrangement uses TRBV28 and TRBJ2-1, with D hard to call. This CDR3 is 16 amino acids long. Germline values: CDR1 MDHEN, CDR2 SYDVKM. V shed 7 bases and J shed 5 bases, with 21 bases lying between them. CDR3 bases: TGTGCCAGCACCCTTCTGGGCAGCCTTAACAACAATGAGCAGTTCTTC. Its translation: CASTLLGSLNNNEQFF.

This chain's CDR3 is CASSLLGFYGYTF. CDR3 DNA: TGTGCCAGCAGCTTATTGGGCTTTTATGGCTACACCTTC. The gene calls are TRBV13 and TRBJ1-2, with no clear D. Looked up from germline, CDR1 is PRHDT and CDR2 is FYEKMQ (reference sequence). V was trimmed by 2 bases and J by 5 bases, leaving 9 bases between them. This CDR3 contains 13 residues.

As DNA, the CDR3 is TGTGCCAGCAGCTTGCGTCAGGGTGGACCCTACGAGCAGTACTTC. Translated, it gives CASSLRQGGPYEQYF. V gene TRBV5-8 combines with J gene TRBJ2-7; TRBD1 might be the D (5 bases). Trimming took off 1 base at V and 2 bases at J, with 13 bases between the two ends. The CDR3 sequence is 15 residues long. Germline assignment: CDR1 SGHTS and CDR2 YDEGEE.

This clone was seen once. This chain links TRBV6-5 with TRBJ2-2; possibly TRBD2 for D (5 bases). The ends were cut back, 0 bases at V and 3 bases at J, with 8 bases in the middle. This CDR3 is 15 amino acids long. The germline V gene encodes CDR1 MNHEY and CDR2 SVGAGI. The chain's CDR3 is CASSYSSGYTGELFF. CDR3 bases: TGTGCCAGCAGTTACTCCTCGGGGTACACCGGGGAGCTGTTTTTT.

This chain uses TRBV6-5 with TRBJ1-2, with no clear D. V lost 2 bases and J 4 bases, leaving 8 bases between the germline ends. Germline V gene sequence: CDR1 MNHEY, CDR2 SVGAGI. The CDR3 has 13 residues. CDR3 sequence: CASSYMDSYGYTF. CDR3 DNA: TGTGCCAGCAGTTACATGGACTCCTATGGCTACACCTTC.

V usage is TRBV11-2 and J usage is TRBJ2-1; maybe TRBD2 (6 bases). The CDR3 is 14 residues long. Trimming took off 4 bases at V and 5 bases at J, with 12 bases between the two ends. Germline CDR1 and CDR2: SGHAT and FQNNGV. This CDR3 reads CASSSGDSNNEQFF. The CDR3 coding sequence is TGTGCCAGCAGCTCGGGGGACTCAAACAATGAGCAGTTCTTC.

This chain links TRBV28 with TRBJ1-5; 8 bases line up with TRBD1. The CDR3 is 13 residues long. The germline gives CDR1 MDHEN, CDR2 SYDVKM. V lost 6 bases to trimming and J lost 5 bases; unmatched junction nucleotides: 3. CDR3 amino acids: CASRGTGYQPQHF. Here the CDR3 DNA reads TGTGCCAGCAGAGGGACAGGCTATCAGCCCCAGCATTTT.

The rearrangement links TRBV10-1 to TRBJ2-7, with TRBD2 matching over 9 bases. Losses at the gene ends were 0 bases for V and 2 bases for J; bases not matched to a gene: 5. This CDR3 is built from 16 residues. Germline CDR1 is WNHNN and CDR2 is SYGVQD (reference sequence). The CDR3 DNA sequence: TGCGCCAGCAGTGAGTCGATAGCGGGGGCCACCTACGAGCAGTACTTC. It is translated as CASSESIAGATYEQYF.